This TCR beta chain is from a study of PD-1 blockade in classical Hodgkin lymphoma. Findings of the study overall: By C4D1, CD4+ diversity increased significantly, especially in complete responders.

All patients experienced relapse after autologous stem cell transplantation, and brentuximab vedotin exposure was variable. Repertoires were generated with immunoSEQ multiplex PCR, while TCRdb's copy carries only in-frame clones and drops some. The data show 15,000 to 20,000 clones, with 75% to 90% seen just once and roughly 22% held by the top ten. Notes on this clone: Its antigen is as yet unknown.

The V gene's germline CDR1 is SGHTA and CDR2 FQGTGA. CDR3 length: 15 amino acids. V was pared by 5 bases and J by 7 bases, with 18 bases between. The source of this sequence is a human donor with classical Hodgkin lymphoma. The chain couples TRBV7-3 to TRBJ2-1, with a tentative D call TRBD2 (6 bases). The material was peripheral blood mononuclear cells (PBMCs), obtained at baseline. The DNA of the CDR3 is TGTGCCAGCAGCGTGAAACCGGGACTCCGAAATGAGCAGTTCTTC. It translates to CASSVKPGLRNEQFF.